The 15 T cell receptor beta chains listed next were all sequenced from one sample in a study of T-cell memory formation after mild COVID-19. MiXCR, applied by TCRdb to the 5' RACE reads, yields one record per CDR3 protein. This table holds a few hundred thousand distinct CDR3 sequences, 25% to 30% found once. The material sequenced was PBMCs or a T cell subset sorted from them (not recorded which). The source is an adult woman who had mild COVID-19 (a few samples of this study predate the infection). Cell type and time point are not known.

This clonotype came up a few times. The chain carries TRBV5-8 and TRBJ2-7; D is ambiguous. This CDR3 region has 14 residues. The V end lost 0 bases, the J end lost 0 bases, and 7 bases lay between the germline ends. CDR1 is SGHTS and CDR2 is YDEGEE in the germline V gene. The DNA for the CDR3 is TGTGCCAGCAGCTTGGGCGACTTCTCCTACGAGCAGTACTTC. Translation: CASSLGDFSYEQYF.

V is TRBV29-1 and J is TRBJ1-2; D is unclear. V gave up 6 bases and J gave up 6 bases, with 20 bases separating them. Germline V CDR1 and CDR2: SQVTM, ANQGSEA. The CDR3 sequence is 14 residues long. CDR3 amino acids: CSVPSGGNGHGYTF. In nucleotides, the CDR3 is TGCAGCGTCCCAAGTGGAGGGAATGGTCATGGCTACACCTTC.

CDR3: CASSHRSYGYTF. In DNA form, the CDR3 reads TGTGCCAGCAGCCACCGTAGCTATGGCTACACCTTC. V gene TRBV11-1 combines with J gene TRBJ1-2; D is uncertain. Germline loops: CDR1 SGHAT, CDR2 FQDESV (reference sequence). The CDR3 is 12 amino acids. The V and J ends lost 5 bases and 4 bases respectively, with 8 bases between them.

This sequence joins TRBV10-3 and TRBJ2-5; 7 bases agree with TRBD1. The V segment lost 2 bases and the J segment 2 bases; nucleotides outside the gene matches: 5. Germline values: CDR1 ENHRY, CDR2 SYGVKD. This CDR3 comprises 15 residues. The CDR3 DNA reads TGTGCCATCAGTGAGAGAGGGACAGCTCAAGAGACCCAGTACTTC. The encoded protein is CAISERGTAQETQYF.

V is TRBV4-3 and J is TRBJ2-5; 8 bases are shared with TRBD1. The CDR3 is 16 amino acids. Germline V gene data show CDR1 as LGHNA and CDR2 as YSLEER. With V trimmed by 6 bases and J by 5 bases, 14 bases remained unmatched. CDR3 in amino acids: CASSLTGQGIVETQYF. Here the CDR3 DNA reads TGCGCCAGCAGTCTCACAGGACAGGGTATCGTGGAGACCCAGTACTTC.

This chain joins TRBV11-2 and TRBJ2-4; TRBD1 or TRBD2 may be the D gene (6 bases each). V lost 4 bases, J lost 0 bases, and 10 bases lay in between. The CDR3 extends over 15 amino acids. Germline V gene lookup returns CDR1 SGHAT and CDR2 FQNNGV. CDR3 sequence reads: CASSWPGAAKNIQYF. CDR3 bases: TGTGCCAGCAGCTGGCCGGGGGCAGCCAAAAACATTCAGTACTTC.

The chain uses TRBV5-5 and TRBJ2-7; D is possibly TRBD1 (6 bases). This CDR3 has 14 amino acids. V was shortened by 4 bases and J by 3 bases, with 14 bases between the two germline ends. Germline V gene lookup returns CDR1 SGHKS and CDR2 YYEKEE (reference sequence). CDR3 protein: CASSLGTRYYEQYF. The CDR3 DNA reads TGTGCCAGCAGCCTGGGGACAAGGTACTACGAGCAGTACTTC. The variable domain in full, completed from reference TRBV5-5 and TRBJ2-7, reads DAGVTQSPTHLIKTRGQQVTLRCSPISGHKSVSWYQQVLGQGPQFIFQYYEKEERGRGNFPDRFSARQFPNYSSELNVNALLLGDSALYLCASSLGTRYYEQYFGPGTRLTVT.

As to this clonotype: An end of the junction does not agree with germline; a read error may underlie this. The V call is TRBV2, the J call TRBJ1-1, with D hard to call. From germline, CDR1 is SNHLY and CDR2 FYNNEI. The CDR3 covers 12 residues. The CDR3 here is CASSNGPTGAFF. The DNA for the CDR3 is TGTGCCAGCAGTAACGGGCCTACTGGAGCTTTCTTT.

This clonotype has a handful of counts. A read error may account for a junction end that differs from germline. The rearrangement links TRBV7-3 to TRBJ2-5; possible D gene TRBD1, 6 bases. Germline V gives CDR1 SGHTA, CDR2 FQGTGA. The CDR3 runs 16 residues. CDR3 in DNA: TGTGCCAGCAGCTTAAGTGGGGGCCTAACCCAAGGGACCCAGTACTTC. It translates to CASSLSGGLTQGTQYF. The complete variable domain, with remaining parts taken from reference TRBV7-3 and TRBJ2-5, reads GAGVSQTPSNKVTEKGKYVELRCDPISGHTALYWYRQSLGQGPEFLIYFQGTGAADDSGLPNDRFFAVRPEGSVSTLKIQRTERGDSAVYLCASSLSGGLTQGTQYFGPGTRLLVL.

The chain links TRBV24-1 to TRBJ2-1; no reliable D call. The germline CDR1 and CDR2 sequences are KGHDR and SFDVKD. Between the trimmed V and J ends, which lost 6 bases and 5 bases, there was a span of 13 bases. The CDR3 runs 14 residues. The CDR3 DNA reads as TGTGCCACCAGTCAGGCTTCCGGTAACAATGAGCAGTTCTTC. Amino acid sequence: CATSQASGNNEQFF.

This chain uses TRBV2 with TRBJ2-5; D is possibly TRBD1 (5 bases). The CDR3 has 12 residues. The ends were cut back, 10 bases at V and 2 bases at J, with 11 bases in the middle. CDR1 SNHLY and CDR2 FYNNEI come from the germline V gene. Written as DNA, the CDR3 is TGTGCCAAATTTGACAGTCAAGAGACCCAGTACTTC. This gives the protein CAKFDSQETQYF. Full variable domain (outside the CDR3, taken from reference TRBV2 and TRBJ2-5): EPEVTQTPSHQVTQMGQEVILRCVPISNHLYFYWYRQILGQKVEFLVSFYNNEISEKSEIFDDQFSVERPDGSNFTLKIRSTKLEDSAMYFCAKFDSQETQYFGPGTRLLVL.

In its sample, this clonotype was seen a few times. CDR3 sequence: CSVEDGRKRYEQYF. Written as DNA, the CDR3 is TGCAGCGTTGAAGATGGCAGGAAACGATACGAGCAGTACTTC. The rearrangement links TRBV29-1 to TRBJ2-7, with D unclear. CDR1 is SQVTM and CDR2 is ANQGSEA in the germline V gene. Trimming removed 0 bases at V and 4 bases at J, with 13 bases between. CDR3 length: 14 amino acids.

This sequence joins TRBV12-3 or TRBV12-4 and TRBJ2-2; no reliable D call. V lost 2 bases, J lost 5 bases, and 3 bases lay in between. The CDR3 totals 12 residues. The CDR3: CASSLQTGELFF. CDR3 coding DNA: TGTGCCAGCAGTTTACAAACCGGGGAGCTGTTTTTT.

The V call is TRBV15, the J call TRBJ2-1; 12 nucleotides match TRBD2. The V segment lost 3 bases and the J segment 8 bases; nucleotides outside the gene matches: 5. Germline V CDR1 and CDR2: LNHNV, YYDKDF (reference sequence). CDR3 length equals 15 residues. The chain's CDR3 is CATSSRLAGDDEQFF. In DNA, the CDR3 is TGTGCCACCAGCAGTAGACTAGCGGGGGACGATGAGCAGTTCTTC.

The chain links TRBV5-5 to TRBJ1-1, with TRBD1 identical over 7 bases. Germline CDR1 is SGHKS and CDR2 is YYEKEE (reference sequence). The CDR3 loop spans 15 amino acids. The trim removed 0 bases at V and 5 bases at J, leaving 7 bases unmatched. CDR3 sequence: CASSLEGQRTTEAFF. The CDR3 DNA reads TGTGCCAGCAGCTTGGAGGGACAGCGAACAACTGAAGCTTTCTTT.